This TCR beta chain was captured in a study of prognosis after radiotherapy for stage I lung cancer (dated by TCRdb to about 2021). Regarding the research as a whole: Approximately 20 stage I NSCLC patients were enrolled in Nanjing, China, between 2018 and early 2019. Image-guided IMRT or VMAT was used to deliver SBRT in 3 to 5 fractions at a biologically effective dose of at least 100 Gy. No patient received concurrent therapy alongside SBRT. Peripheral blood TCR beta repertoires were profiled in stage I NSCLC patients before and after stereotactic body radiotherapy, and the repertoires were related to distant failure. On tumor histology, twelve patients had adenocarcinoma and more than five had squamous cell carcinoma. Among the enrolled patients, 12 to 15 had newly diagnosed primary stage I lung tumors, while five had oligometastatic NSCLC following surgical resection of the primary tumor. The cohort comprised 10 to 15 men and a handful of women with a median age of almost 75 years, ranging from roughly 53 to 85 years. For each of the roughly 19 patients, one blood sample was taken before SBRT and one after, so the study sequenced about 38 samples in total. After SBRT, distant metastases developed in about 20% of the 19 patients at a median of approximately seven months, while the remaining 15 patients had no significant progression. Every patient was deemed medically inoperable, eleven to twelve because of comorbidities and more than five because they refused surgery.

Two rounds of multiplex PCR were used to amplify the TCR beta CDR3 region from genomic DNA. The first PCR round used primers specific to each TRBV and TRBJ gene, with sequences filed in Chinese patent CN105087789A. Universal primers were used in the second PCR round. The Roche High Pure PCR Template Preparation Kit was used to extract genomic DNA from the frozen PBMCs. Paired-end sequencing with 151 bp reads was performed on the libraries using an Illumina HiSeq 3000. Concerning the study's data processing: CutAdapt was used to remove raw reads lacking the multiplex PCR primer sequences. PEAR was used to merge high-quality paired reads into contigs. By aligning each contig to reference sequences, MiXCR assigned the TRB V, D and J gene segments to that contig. To remove sequencing errors, CDR3 sequences were clustered according to base quality and sequence similarity. Diversity was measured as Shannon entropy normalized by the natural log of productive TCR sequence number. Clonality was defined as one minus Shannon entropy divided by the natural log of the number of unique clonotypes. Using the Youden index from ROC curves, the researchers picked the repertoire-metric cut-offs for progression-free survival, and all analyses were carried out in R 3.5.3. TCRdb handled the public reads itself, with Q25 trimming in fastp and clone calling in MiXCR, and kept productive beta chains. Identical CDR3 protein sequences are pooled into one entry, listed with their most common genes and DNA. TCRdb, not the original authors, processed these V and J calls. The sample yields 15,000 to 20,000 distinct CDR3 sequences; approximately 26% were counted once. The top ten clonotypes cover roughly 22% of the sample.

This clonotype was observed many times. This receptor's antigen is unknown. Base-call qualities are not available, and no considerably larger clone is one nucleotide away. Trimming accounts for 4 bases at V and 4 bases at J, while the number of junction bases matched to no gene is 7. CDR1 LGHDT and CDR2 YNNKEL were looked up in the germline V gene (reference sequence). The CDR3 has 16 amino acids, counting the end cysteine and phenylalanine. Only CDR3 DNA remains: 48 bases, in frame from the first base. All patients had node-negative disease on CT and PET/CT, and none had a history of other malignancies or prior chemotherapy or radiotherapy. Roughly 6 milliliters of peripheral venous blood were drawn into EDTA tubes at each of two time points. PBMCs were isolated by Ficoll-Paque Plus density-gradient centrifugation. Right after collection, samples were placed at -80 degrees C and kept there until analysis.

Results the study describes overall, beyond this receptor: The study was limited by the small cohort and short follow-up, and independent validation of the study findings is required. Differences in TRBV and TRBJ usage frequencies by metastasis status were reportedly observed in two V genes at baseline and in several V and two J genes after SBRT. A decrease in unique TCR clone counts was observed after SBRT (median 10,088 before versus around 6,900 after; Wilcoxon paired P=0.011). Tumor specificity of expanded TCR clones was not determined. No adjustment for multiple comparisons was applied to any of the reported P values. Post-SBRT Shannon entropy and its change from baseline were lower in patients who developed distant metastases; baseline Shannon entropy was not associated with metastases.

The TCR was taken from a donor aged 50 or older with non-small cell lung cancer. The V and J genes are TRBV3-1 and TRBJ2-2, with 9 bases matching TRBD1. Source: PBMCs, taken before or after stereotactic body radiation therapy (not recorded which). The CDR3 region: CASSPFGTGPTGELFF. The base sequence is TGTGCCAGCAGCCCCTTCGGGACAGGGCCCACCGGGGAGCTGTTTTTT.